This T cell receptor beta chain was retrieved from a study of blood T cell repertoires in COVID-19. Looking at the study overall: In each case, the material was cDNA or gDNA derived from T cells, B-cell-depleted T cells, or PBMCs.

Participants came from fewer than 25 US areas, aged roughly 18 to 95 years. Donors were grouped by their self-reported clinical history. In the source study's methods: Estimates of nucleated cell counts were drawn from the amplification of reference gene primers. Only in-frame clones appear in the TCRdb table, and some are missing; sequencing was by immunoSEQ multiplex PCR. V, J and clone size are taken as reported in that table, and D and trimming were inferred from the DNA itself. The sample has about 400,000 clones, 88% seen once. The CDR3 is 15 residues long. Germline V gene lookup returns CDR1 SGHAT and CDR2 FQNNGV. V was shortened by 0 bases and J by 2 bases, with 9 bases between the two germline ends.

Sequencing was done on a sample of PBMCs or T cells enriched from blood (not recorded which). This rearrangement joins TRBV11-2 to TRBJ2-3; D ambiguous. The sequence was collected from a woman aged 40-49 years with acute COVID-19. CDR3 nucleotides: TGTGCCAGCAGCTTAGACGAGGCTATCACAGATACGCAGTATTTT. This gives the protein CASSLDEAITDTQYF.